The 17 T cell receptor beta chains listed next were all sequenced from one sample in a study of blood T cell repertoires in COVID-19. Clones were read by immunoSEQ multiplex PCR, and TCRdb kept only the in-frame ones, dropping some. Among 250,000 or so clones, 85% were seen once, and the ten largest hold around 6.4%. The sequenced sample was peripheral blood. The receptors derive from a woman aged 60-75 years with active or convalescent COVID-19.

The genes are TRBV7-9 and TRBJ2-3, with TRBD2 identical over 9 bases. The germline gives CDR1 SEHNR, CDR2 FQNEAQ (reference sequence). This CDR3 spans 17 amino acids. With V trimmed by 2 bases and J by 3 bases, 9 bases remained unmatched. The CDR3 DNA is TGTGCCAGCAGCTTATCTGCGGGAGGGCCTCCGACAGATACGCAGTATTTT. This encodes CASSLSAGGPPTDTQYF.

The chain links TRBV6-2 or TRBV6-3 to TRBJ2-5; tentative D call: TRBD2 (6 bases). Trimming took off 3 bases at V and 5 bases at J, with 16 bases between the two ends. CDR3 length: 15 amino acids. The germline V gene encodes CDR1 MNHEY and CDR2 SVGEGT. The CDR3 is CASSYGTGRAETQYF. The CDR3 DNA follows: TGTGCCAGCAGTTATGGGACTGGGCGTGCGGAGACCCAGTACTTC.

This sequence joins TRBV10-3 and TRBJ2-3; TRBD2 matches 9 bases. Germline trimming cut 9 bases from V and 5 bases from J; bases unmatched to any gene: 12. Germline V gives CDR1 ENHRY, CDR2 SYGVKD. This CDR3 region has 15 residues. CDR3 DNA sequence: TGTGCCATTGGGACTAGCTTGACACGGGTAGATACGCAGTATTTT. This codes for CAIGTSLTRVDTQYF.

This sequence joins TRBV28 and TRBJ1-2; TRBD1 aligns across 8 bases. The CDR3 is 14 residues long. Germline V CDR1 and CDR2: MDHEN, SYDVKM. V was pared by 4 bases and J by 6 bases, with 7 bases of the junction left unmatched. The CDR3 loop reads CASSSPGQGNGYTF. CDR3 in DNA: TGTGCCAGCAGTTCTCCTGGACAGGGTAATGGCTACACCTTC.

This clone was seen more than once but under ten times. The chain combines TRBV7-9 with TRBJ2-3, with 10 nucleotides matching TRBD2. Trimming removed 1 base from V and 4 bases from J; junction bases left unmatched: 5. This CDR3 is built from 16 residues. Germline loops: CDR1 SEHNR, CDR2 FQNEAQ (reference sequence). The CDR3 DNA reads TGTGCCAGCAGCTTAGTAAGAGCGGGAGGGGCAGATACGCAGTATTTT. Translated, it gives CASSLVRAGGADTQYF.

The chain joins TRBV30 to TRBJ1-6, with D possibly being TRBD1 (5 bases). This CDR3 spans 16 amino acids. V was shortened by 0 bases and J by 7 bases, with 16 bases between the two germline ends. CDR1 is GTSNPN, CDR2 SVGIG, per germline (reference sequence). This CDR3 reads CAWSVLSRNRNSPLHF. As DNA, the CDR3 is TGTGCCTGGAGTGTATTATCTAGGAACAGGAATTCACCCCTCCACTTT.

This chain connects TRBV5-4 to TRBJ2-7, with 7 bases aligning to TRBD1. The CDR3 has 15 residues. Per germline, CDR1 SGHNT and CDR2 YYREEE (reference sequence). J gave up 4 bases and V 5 bases, and 12 bases lay outside the gene matches. The CDR3 DNA reads as TGTGCCAGCAGAAAGGACCCGGGACAGCCTTACGAGCAGTACTTC. It encodes CASRKDPGQPYEQYF.

The chain recombines TRBV6-5 with TRBJ2-1; 11 bases fit TRBD2. V lost 8 bases, J lost 4 bases, and 4 bases stayed unmatched. The CDR3 covers 14 residues. CDR1 is MNHEY, CDR2 SVGAGI, per germline. The CDR3 loop is CASGLAGLYNEQFF. DNA for the CDR3: TGTGCCAGCGGACTAGCGGGCCTGTACAATGAGCAGTTCTTC.

The chain is built from TRBV4-2 and TRBJ2-2; 13 nucleotides match TRBD2. V trimming: 3 bases; J trimming: 3 bases; junction bases outside the gene matches: 4. In germline, CDR1 is LGHNA, CDR2 YNFKEQ. The length of the CDR3 is 17 residues. CDR3 region: CASSHQGLAGDTGELFF. CDR3 coding DNA: TGTGCCAGCAGCCATCAAGGACTAGCGGGAGACACCGGGGAGCTGTTTTTT.

V is TRBV19 and J is TRBJ1-6; D is uncertain. Trimming took off 4 bases at V and 0 bases at J, with 10 bases between the two ends. CDR3 length: 16 amino acids. Germline CDR1 is LNHDA and CDR2 is SQIVND (reference sequence). CDR3 bases: TGTGCCAGTAGTAGTTCCCCCGGCTCCTATAATTCACCCCTCCACTTT. Protein product: CASSSSPGSYNSPLHF.

This chain joins TRBV30 and TRBJ2-3, with 11 bases lining up with TRBD1. Germline CDR1 and CDR2: GTSNPN and SVGIG (reference sequence). Trimming took 8 bases from V and 6 from J; bases not matched to a gene: 7. This CDR3 comprises 13 residues. The CDR3 bases are TGTGCCCGAGGGACAGGGGGATTGGATACGCAGTATTTT. Residues: CARGTGGLDTQYF.

CDR3 protein: CASSFVGGETQYF. In DNA, the CDR3 is TGTGCCAGCAGTTTTGTAGGGGGAGAGACCCAGTACTTC. The chain links TRBV12-3 or TRBV12-4 to TRBJ2-5; possible D gene TRBD1, 6 bases. The CDR3 totals 13 residues. Trimming stripped 3 bases from V and 4 bases from J, with 9 bases between.

The J gene is TRBJ2-3, the V gene TRBV7-9, with 7 nucleotides matching TRBD2. The V and J ends lost 5 bases and 3 bases, in that order; junction bases with no gene match: 14. Germline CDR1 and CDR2: SEHNR and FQNEAQ (reference sequence). The CDR3 is 17 amino acids. CDR3 amino acids: CASSTTASRERTDTQYF. CDR3 in DNA: TGTGCCAGCAGCACCACCGCCTCGCGGGAGAGGACAGATACGCAGTATTTT.

This clone was recorded a few times. The CDR3 DNA reads TGTGCCAGTAGAGGCCGTCAGGGAGGATTCGATGGCTACACCTTC. Translating it yields CASRGRQGGFDGYTF. This chain joins TRBV19 and TRBJ1-2, with D tentatively TRBD1 (5 bases). The germline CDR1 and CDR2 sequences are LNHDA and SQIVND (reference sequence). This CDR3 region has 15 residues. V dropped 6 bases and J dropped 6 bases, with 20 bases sitting between them.

The V and J genes are TRBV19 and TRBJ1-5, with 8 bases that match TRBD1. The V and J ends lost 10 bases and 9 bases, in that order; junction bases with no gene match: 14. This CDR3 spans 14 amino acids. Germline lookup yields CDR1 LNHDA and CDR2 SQIVND (reference sequence). CDR3 sequence reads: CATKLGQGHRPQHF. The CDR3 DNA reads TGTGCCACCAAGCTTGGACAGGGCCACAGGCCCCAGCATTTT.

This CDR3 is CASGGGEQPQHF. The CDR3 bases are TGTGCCAGCGGAGGGGGCGAACAGCCCCAGCATTTT. This sequence joins TRBV2 and TRBJ1-5; 7 bases line up with TRBD1. J gave up 7 bases and V 8 bases, and 5 bases lay outside the gene matches. Per germline, CDR1 SNHLY and CDR2 FYNNEI. The CDR3 has 12 amino acids.

CDR3 loop: CASSSPNSYGYTF. In nucleotides, the CDR3 is TGTGCCAGCAGTTCACCAAACTCCTATGGCTACACCTTC. The chain joins TRBV28 to TRBJ1-2; no reliable D call. The CDR3 is made up of 13 amino acids. Trimming left V 4 bases short and J 4 bases short, with 10 bases between. Germline V gene lookup returns CDR1 MDHEN and CDR2 SYDVKM.